This T cell receptor (beta chain) is from a study of identical twins. Study-wide results and limits: The conclusions drew on cross-sectional statistical analysis instead of tracking the same donors.

The CDR3 covers 16 residues. Trimming removed 5 bases from V and 7 bases from J; junction bases left unmatched: 13. This clonotype was detected ten times or more. Antigen unknown. TCRdb called the 5' RACE reads again in MiXCR, with one record for every CDR3 protein. This sample has hundreds of thousands of distinct CDR3 sequences, with around 5.7% found just once. The chain couples TRBV12-3 or TRBV12-4 to TRBJ2-1; 8 bases are shared with TRBD2. The sequenced sample consisted of naive T cells sorted from blood. The receptor was derived from a man aged 18-30 years in good health. CDR3 protein: CASSTFGTRGGNEQFF. The CDR3 bases are TGTGCCAGCAGTACATTCGGGACTAGAGGGGGGAATGAGCAGTTCTTC.